This TCR beta chain emerged from a study of CD8+ T cells in alopecia areata. The wider study: Patients received oral tofacitinib, 5 to 10 mg twice daily, for moderate-to-severe alopecia areata. Tofacitinib lasted 6 to 18 months, then 6 months off drug. Study-level findings and limits: The study also sequences resident alphabeta T cells of normal skin in scalp samples.

A note on this clone: Its cognate antigen is unknown.

In germline, CDR1 is SQVTM, CDR2 ANQGSEA. V dropped 6 bases and J dropped 10 bases, with 12 bases sitting between them. The CDR3 has 10 amino acids. Extracted RNA was reverse transcribed, and the resulting cDNA served as sequencing template. TCRdb keeps only in-frame clones here, not all; method: immunoSEQ multiplex PCR. The sample has about 180,000 clones; approximately 62% are singletons. This TCR was sampled from a human donor with alopecia areata. This chain links TRBV29-1 with TRBJ1-1; D ambiguous. The sample was CD4+ T cells sorted from blood, taken at week 0. The CDR3 DNA reads as TGCAGCGTGATGACCAGAGTAGCTTTCTTT. As protein: CSVMTRVAFF.